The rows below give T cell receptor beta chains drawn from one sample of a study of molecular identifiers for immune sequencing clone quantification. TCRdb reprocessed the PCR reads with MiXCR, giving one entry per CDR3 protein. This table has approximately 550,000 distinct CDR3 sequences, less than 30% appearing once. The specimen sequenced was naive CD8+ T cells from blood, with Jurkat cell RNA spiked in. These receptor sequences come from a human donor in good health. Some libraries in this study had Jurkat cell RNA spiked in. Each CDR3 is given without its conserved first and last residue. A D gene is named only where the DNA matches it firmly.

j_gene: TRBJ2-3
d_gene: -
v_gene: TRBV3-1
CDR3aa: ASSQDGGRAGTDTQY

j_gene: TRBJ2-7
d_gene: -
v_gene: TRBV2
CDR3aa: ASSDDGSSYEQY

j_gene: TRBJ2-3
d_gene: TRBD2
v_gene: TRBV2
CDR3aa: ASSETGGAEGTDTQY

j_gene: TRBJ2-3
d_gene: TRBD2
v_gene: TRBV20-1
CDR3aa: SAGTSGGLSTDTQY

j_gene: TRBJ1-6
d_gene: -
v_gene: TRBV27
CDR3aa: ASSFQGRSYNSPLH

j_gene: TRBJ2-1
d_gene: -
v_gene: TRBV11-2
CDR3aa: ASSGINVEQF

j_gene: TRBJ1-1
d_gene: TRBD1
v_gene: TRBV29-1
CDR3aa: SVEGTGALGTVGF

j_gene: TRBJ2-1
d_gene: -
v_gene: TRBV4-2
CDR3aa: ASSQASDSYNEQF

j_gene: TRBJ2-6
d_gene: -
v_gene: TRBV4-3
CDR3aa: ASSQEASSGANVLT

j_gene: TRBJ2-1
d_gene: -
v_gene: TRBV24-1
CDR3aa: ATSAGYNEQF

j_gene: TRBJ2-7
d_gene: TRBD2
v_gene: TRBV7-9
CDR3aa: ASSFGFSGSYEQY

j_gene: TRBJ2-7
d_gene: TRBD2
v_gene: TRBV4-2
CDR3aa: ASSQEWLAASYEQY

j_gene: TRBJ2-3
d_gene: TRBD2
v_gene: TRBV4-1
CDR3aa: ASSQVQSSGSSDTQY

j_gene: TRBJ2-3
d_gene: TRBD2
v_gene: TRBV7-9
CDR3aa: ASSPLAGDVADTQY

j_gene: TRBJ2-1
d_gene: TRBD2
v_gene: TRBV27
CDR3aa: ASSLLGAGAYNEQF

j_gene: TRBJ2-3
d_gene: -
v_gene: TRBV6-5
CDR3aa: ASSYRGDTQY

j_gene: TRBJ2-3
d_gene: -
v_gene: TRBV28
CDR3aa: ASSLVARDTQY

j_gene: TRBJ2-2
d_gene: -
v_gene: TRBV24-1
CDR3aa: ATSDGYGELF

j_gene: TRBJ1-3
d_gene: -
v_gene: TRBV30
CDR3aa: AWSQPRRISFSGNTIY

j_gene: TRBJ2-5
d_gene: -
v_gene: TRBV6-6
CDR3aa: ASSYSTPADQETQY

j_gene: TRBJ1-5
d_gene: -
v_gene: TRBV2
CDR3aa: ASTEWGHSNQPQH

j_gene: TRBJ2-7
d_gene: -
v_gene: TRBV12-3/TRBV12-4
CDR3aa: ASSFDAGEQY

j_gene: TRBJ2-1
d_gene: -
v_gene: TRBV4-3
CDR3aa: ASSQDLGLTEQF

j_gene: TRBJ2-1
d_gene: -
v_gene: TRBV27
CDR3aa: ASSLYPQF

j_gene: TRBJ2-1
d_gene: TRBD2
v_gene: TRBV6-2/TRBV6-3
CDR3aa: ASKATSGGYNEQF

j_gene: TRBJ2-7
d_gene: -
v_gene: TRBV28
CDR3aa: ASSLWSSGPYEQY

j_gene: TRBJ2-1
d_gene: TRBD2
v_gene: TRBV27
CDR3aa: ASSFVLAGGNEQF

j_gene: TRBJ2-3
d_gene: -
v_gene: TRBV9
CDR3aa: ASSNIGQRTDTQY

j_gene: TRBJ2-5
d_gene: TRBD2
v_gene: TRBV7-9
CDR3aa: ASSASLAGPIQETQY

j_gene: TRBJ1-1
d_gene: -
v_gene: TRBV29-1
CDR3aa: SVQPLTVLDTEAF

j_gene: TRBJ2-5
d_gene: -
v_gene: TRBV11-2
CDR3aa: ASSSSGQETQY

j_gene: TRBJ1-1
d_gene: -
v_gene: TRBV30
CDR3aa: AWTSPGGPDTEAF

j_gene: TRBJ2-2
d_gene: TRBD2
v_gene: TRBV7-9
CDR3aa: ASSSTSGPNTGELF

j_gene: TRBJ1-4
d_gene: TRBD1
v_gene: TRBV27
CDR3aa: ASRGTGINEKLF

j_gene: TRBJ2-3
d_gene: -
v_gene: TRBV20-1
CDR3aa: SASPHSFGTMYTDTQY

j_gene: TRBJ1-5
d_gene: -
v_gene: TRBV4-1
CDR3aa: ASSPANSNQPQH

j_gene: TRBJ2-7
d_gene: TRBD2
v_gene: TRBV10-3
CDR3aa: AISDSGNSYEQY

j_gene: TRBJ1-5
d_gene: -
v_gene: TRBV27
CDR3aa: ASSFLGTRNQPQH

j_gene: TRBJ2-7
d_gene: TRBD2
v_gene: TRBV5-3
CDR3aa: ASSSSGRFYEQY

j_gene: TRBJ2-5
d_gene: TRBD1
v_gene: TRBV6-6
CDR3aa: ASSYSPTGLEETQY

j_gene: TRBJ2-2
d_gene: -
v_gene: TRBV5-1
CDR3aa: ASSLVGLATNTGELF

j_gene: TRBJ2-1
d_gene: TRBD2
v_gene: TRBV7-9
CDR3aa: ASRGTSGRAVNNEQF

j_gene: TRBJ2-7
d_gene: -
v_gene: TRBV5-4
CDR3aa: ASSPQVSHEQY

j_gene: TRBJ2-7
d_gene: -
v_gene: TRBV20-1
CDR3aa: SARATSGEYEQY

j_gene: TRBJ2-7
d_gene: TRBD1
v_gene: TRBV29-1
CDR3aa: SVDQTGGHEQY

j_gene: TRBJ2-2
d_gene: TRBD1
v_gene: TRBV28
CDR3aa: ASSGRGLVYTGELF

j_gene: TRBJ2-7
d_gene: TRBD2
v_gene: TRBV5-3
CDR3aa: ARSLALVAGGYEQY

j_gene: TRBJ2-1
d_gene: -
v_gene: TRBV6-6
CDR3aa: ASRTQGTGYNEQF

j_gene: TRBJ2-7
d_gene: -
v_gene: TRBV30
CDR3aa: AWSTGFTYEQY

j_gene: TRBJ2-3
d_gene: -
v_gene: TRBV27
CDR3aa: ASSSRRADNTTSTDTQY

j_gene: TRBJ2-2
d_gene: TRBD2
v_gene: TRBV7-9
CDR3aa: ASSSLAGENTGELF

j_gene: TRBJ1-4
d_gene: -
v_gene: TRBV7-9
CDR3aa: ASSPMGLGEKLF

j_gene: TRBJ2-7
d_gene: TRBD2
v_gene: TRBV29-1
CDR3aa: SVVRTSGSVDYEQY